This passage covers 23 T cell receptor beta chains from one sample sequenced in a study of shared clonotypes between healthy human individuals. The repertoire was sequenced with immunoSEQ multiplex PCR; TCRdb's copy has only in-frame clones and lacks some. The repertoire holds some 500,000 clones, with 95% to 97% as singletons. The sample taken for sequencing was naive CD4+ T cells sorted from blood. Subset of the sample: CD45RA+ positively selected. These receptors originate from a young woman in good health.

In the case of this clone: The same CDR3 also results from other DNA sequences found in this sample. The chain couples TRBV11-2 to TRBJ1-1; the D is unclear. The CDR3 consists of 15 residues. Trimming took off 0 bases at V and 0 bases at J, with 8 bases between the two ends. CDR1 and CDR2 (germline): SGHAT, FQNNGV. This chain's CDR3 is CASSLDRRLNTEAFF. CDR3 sequence (DNA): TGTGCCAGCAGCTTAGATCGCAGATTGAACACTGAAGCTTTCTTT.

V is TRBV28 and J is TRBJ2-5; the match to TRBD2 covers 10 bases. The J call is uncertain, as TRBJ2-7 better fits the DNA end. There are 16 residues in the CDR3. The germline CDR1 and CDR2 sequences are MDHEN and SYDVKM. The CDR3 coding sequence is TGTGCCAGCAGTCTAGGGACTAGCGCGGATATCTACGAGCAGTACTTC. Encoded protein: CASSLGTSADIYEQYF.

The V call is TRBV7-9, the J call TRBJ2-1; 8 bases line up with TRBD2. The length of the CDR3 is 17 residues. J was trimmed by 2 bases and V by 2 bases; bases with no gene match: 8. Germline values: CDR1 SEHNR, CDR2 FQNEAQ (reference sequence). The chain's CDR3 is CASSLITTSGTYNEQFF. CDR3 nucleotides: TGTGCCAGCAGCTTAATTACCACTAGCGGAACCTACAATGAGCAGTTCTTC.

The CDR3 bases are TGTGCCAGCAGACCGACAGGGGGCGTGGAGCAGTACTTC. Translating gives CASRPTGGVEQYF. The chain links TRBV2 to TRBJ2-7, with 10 bases fitting TRBD1. The J segment lost 7 bases and the V segment lost 6 bases, leaving 6 bases of the junction unmatched. This CDR3 contains 13 residues. The V gene's germline CDR1 is SNHLY and CDR2 FYNNEI.

The genes are TRBV6-4 and TRBJ2-1, with 9 bases matching TRBD2. CDR3 length: 15 residues. V gave up 0 bases and J gave up 4 bases; unmatched junction bases: 1. From germline, CDR1 is MRHNA and CDR2 SNTAGT. The CDR3 DNA follows: TGTGCCAGCAGTGACTCCCTAGCGGGATACAATGAGCAGTTCTTC. Protein: CASSDSLAGYNEQFF.

The chain combines TRBV11-2 with TRBJ1-2, with 7 bases identical to TRBD1. Germline loops: CDR1 SGHAT, CDR2 FQNNGV. CDR3 length equals 14 residues. The V gene end was trimmed by 5 bases and the J gene end by 5 bases; junction bases not matched to a gene: 8. As DNA, the CDR3 is TGTGCCAGCAGCCCAACAGGGGATGGGTATGGCTACACCTTC. This encodes CASSPTGDGYGYTF.

The chain carries TRBV7-7 and TRBJ2-1; 8 bases match TRBD2. In germline, CDR1 is SSHAT, CDR2 FNYEAQ (reference sequence). This CDR3 comprises 13 residues. Losses at the gene ends were 3 bases for V and 8 bases for J; bases not matched to a gene: 3. CDR3 in DNA: TGTGCCAGCAGCTTGAGGCGGGGGGATGAGCAGTTCTTC. Amino acid sequence: CASSLRRGDEQFF. The variable domain in full, completed from reference TRBV7-7 and TRBJ2-1, reads GAGVSQSPRYKVTKRGQDVTLRCDPISSHATLYWYQQALGQGPEFLTYFNYEAQPDKSGLPSDRFSAERPEGSISTLTIQRTEQRDSAMYRCASSLRRGDEQFFGPGTRLTVL.

The chain is built from TRBV5-4 and TRBJ2-1; D unresolved. The CDR3 is 13 amino acids. V was clipped by 1 base and J by 5 bases, with 7 bases between them. CDR1 is SGHNT and CDR2 is YYREEE in the germline V gene (reference sequence). The CDR3 sequence is CASSLILNNEQFF. The CDR3 nucleotides are TGTGCCAGCAGCTTGATACTTAACAATGAGCAGTTCTTC.

The chain joins TRBV10-3 to TRBJ2-7, with 10 bases identical to TRBD2. Germline CDR1 and CDR2: ENHRY and SYGVKD. This CDR3 region has 15 residues. The junction had 3 bases not matched to a gene; V was cut back by 0 bases and J by 4 bases. CDR3 residues: CAISESTSGKYEQYF. CDR3 nucleotides: TGTGCCATCAGTGAGTCAACTAGCGGGAAATACGAGCAGTACTTC.

Notes on this clone: One end of the junction is discordant with germline, which a read error may explain. The V and J genes are TRBV11-2 and TRBJ2-1, with 13 positions matching TRBD2. Germline CDR1 is SGHAT and CDR2 is FQNNGV. The CDR3 sequence is 14 residues long. The CDR3 bases are TGTGCCAGCAGCTTAACACTAGCGGGAGGGCCTTGGGTCTTC. Translation gives CASSLTLAGGPWVF.

The chain couples TRBV18 to TRBJ1-3; D is possibly TRBD1 (6 bases). V gave up 3 bases and J gave up 6 bases, with 9 bases separating them. This CDR3 is 13 amino acids long. CDR1 KGHSH and CDR2 LQKENI come from the germline V gene. The CDR3 region is CASSPNRENTIYF. The CDR3 DNA follows: TGTGCCAGCTCACCGAACAGGGAAAACACCATATATTTT.

J is TRBJ1-1 and V is TRBV5-1; no clear D gene. The CDR3 extends over 13 amino acids. Germline assignment: CDR1 SGHRS and CDR2 YFSETQ. Trimming removed 2 bases at V and 0 bases at J, with 5 bases between. The CDR3 nucleotides read TGCGCCAGCAGCTTTAAGGTGAACACTGAAGCTTTCTTT. This sequence encodes CASSFKVNTEAFF.

This chain joins TRBV29-1 and TRBJ2-7; unclear D gene. Germline CDR1 and CDR2: SQVTM and ANQGSEA. V dropped 8 bases and J dropped 0 bases, with 11 bases sitting between them. There are 12 residues in the CDR3. The CDR3 sequence is CSITTVSYEQYF. In nucleotides, the CDR3 is TGCAGCATTACGACCGTCTCCTACGAGCAGTACTTC.

This sequence joins TRBV7-9 and TRBJ1-1; D is unresolved. This CDR3 comprises 14 residues. Germline assignment: CDR1 SEHNR and CDR2 FQNEAQ (reference sequence). Deletions cut 5 bases from V and 1 base from J, with 11 bases between. CDR3 sequence reads: CASSGRRANTEAFF. The CDR3 DNA reads TGTGCCAGCAGCGGCCGACGGGCGAACACTGAAGCTTTCTTT.

The chain has TRBV25-1 and TRBJ2-6; TRBD2 might be the D (5 bases). The CDR3 extends over 14 amino acids. Between the trimmed V and J ends, which lost 6 bases and 0 bases, there was a span of 6 bases. From germline, CDR1 is MGHDK and CDR2 SYGVNS. CDR3 loop: CASREVSGANVLTF. The CDR3 DNA reads as TGTGCCAGCAGGGAGGTCTCTGGGGCCAACGTCCTGACTTTC. The full variable domain, its missing parts supplied by reference TRBV25-1 and TRBJ2-6, is EADIYQTPRYLVIGTGKKITLECSQTMGHDKMYWYQQDPGMELHLIHYSYGVNSTEKGDLSSESTVSRIRTEHFPLTLESARPSHTSQYLCASREVSGANVLTFGAGSRLTVL.

V usage is TRBV5-1 and J usage is TRBJ2-3; D is uncertain. Germline loops: CDR1 SGHRS, CDR2 YFSETQ. Trimming shortened V by 3 bases and J by 0 bases, and 11 bases separated the two germline ends. The CDR3 length is 15 residues. The CDR3: CASSWGSPSTDTQYF. Here the CDR3 DNA reads TGCGCCAGCAGCTGGGGTTCCCCTAGCACAGATACGCAGTATTTT.

The chain carries TRBV11-3 and TRBJ1-1, with 7 bases matching TRBD1. V was clipped by 5 bases and J by 4 bases; unmatched bases: 4. The CDR3 totals 13 residues. Germline lookup yields CDR1 SGHNT and CDR2 YENEEA. The CDR3 is CASSQGQATEAFF. CDR3 DNA: TGTGCCAGCAGCCAAGGACAGGCCACTGAAGCTTTCTTT.

The chain employs TRBV2 and TRBJ2-2; the match to TRBD1 covers 8 bases. Trimming removed 9 bases from V and 7 bases from J; junction bases left unmatched: 7. This CDR3 comprises 13 residues. Germline V gives CDR1 SNHLY, CDR2 FYNNEI. In nucleotides, the CDR3 is TGTGCCAGTAGGACAGGGATGAGCGGGGAGCTGTTTTTT. The encoded protein is CASRTGMSGELFF.

The chain employs TRBV7-9 and TRBJ1-5; D is possibly TRBD1 (5 bases). V shed 1 base and J shed 2 bases, with 12 bases lying between them. CDR1 and CDR2 (germline): SEHNR, FQNEAQ (reference sequence). This CDR3 has 16 residues. The CDR3 loop reads CASSLGREVGNQPQHF. The CDR3 coding sequence is TGTGCCAGCAGCTTAGGCAGGGAGGTGGGCAATCAGCCCCAGCATTTT.

This sequence joins TRBV5-8 and TRBJ1-5; no reliable D call. Trimming took off 0 bases at V and 6 bases at J, with 10 bases between the two ends. The CDR3 has 14 amino acids. CDR1 is SGHTS, CDR2 YDEGEE, per germline. The CDR3 loop is CASSLVASGQPQHF. The DNA of the CDR3 is TGTGCCAGCAGCTTGGTTGCGTCGGGTCAGCCCCAGCATTTT.

This chain connects TRBV28 to TRBJ1-4; D is unresolved. The CDR3 extends over 17 amino acids. Germline V gene data show CDR1 as MDHEN and CDR2 as SYDVKM. Between the trimmed V and J ends, which lost 5 bases and 2 bases, there was a span of 18 bases. The CDR3 DNA reads TGTGCCAGCAGTCCCCGCTCACTTGGGCAGACTAATGAAAAACTGTTTTTT. This gives the protein CASSPRSLGQTNEKLFF. Supplemented by reference TRBV28 and TRBJ1-4, the full variable domain reads DVKVTQSSRYLVKRTGEKVFLECVQDMDHENMFWYRQDPGLGLRLIYFSYDVKMKEKGDIPEGYSVSREKKERFSLILESASTNQTSMYLCASSPRSLGQTNEKLFFGSGTQLSVL.

The chain carries TRBV10-1 and TRBJ2-1; D may correspond to TRBD1 or TRBD2 (7 bases each). CDR3 length equals 13 residues. The germline V gene has CDR1 WNHNN and CDR2 SYGVQD (reference sequence). Deletions cut 0 bases from V and 13 bases from J, with 13 bases between. The CDR3 DNA follows: TGCGCCAGCAGTGAGTCATGGGGAGGGGGCCAGTTCTTC. This codes for CASSESWGGGQFF.

This sequence joins TRBV7-2 and TRBJ1-2; 8 bases agree with TRBD1. This CDR3 has 15 residues. The trim removed 5 bases at V and 4 bases at J, leaving 9 bases unmatched. Germline V gives CDR1 SGHTA, CDR2 FQGNSA. CDR3 region: CASSRIMTGAYGYTF. The CDR3 region has the DNA TGTGCCAGCAGCCGAATAATGACAGGGGCCTATGGCTACACCTTC. Using reference TRBV7-2 and TRBJ1-2 for the parts outside the CDR3, the full variable domain is GAGVSQSPSNKVTEKGKDVELRCDPISGHTALYWYRQSLGQGLEFLIYFQGNSAPDKSGLPSDRFSAERTGGSVSTLTIQRTQQEDSAVYLCASSRIMTGAYGYTFGSGTRLTVV.